This T cell receptor beta chain was found in a study of cytomegalovirus exposure and HLA in healthy donors. Study-wide results and limits: Most CMV-associated TCR beta chains were later found to appear HLA-restricted.

Germline-derived CDR1 and CDR2 are SGHDN and FVKESK. V was pared by 8 bases and J by 3 bases, with 13 bases between. This CDR3 is 13 amino acids long. A note on this clone: As yet, its antigen is unknown.

13 Jbeta primers and 60 Vbeta primers were used for the PCR. Profiling relied on immunoSEQ multiplex PCR, and the TCRdb table lists in-frame clones only, not all of them. The profile shows approximately 100,000 clones, under 85% of them singletons. Sequenced sample: PBMCs. The gene calls are TRBV14 and TRBJ1-2; D possibly corresponds to TRBD1 (5 bases). The clonotype originates from a man aged 35 to 55 in good health and CMV-seronegative. The CDR3 is CASSGLTDYGYTF. The CDR3 DNA reads as TGTGCCAGCTCAGGCTTGACAGACTATGGCTACACCTTC.